This is a list of T cell receptor beta chains from one sample in a study of graft-versus-host responses after intestinal transplantation. The method was immunoSEQ multiplex PCR; TCRdb's version includes in-frame clones alone and lacks a portion of them. The table has 5,000 to 7,500 clones, under 90% seen once; the top ten hold 7.6%. The sample in question was ileum tissue, obtained around 300 days after intestinal transplant. The receptors shown here come from a human patient who received an intestinal transplant, so some T cells may come from the graft donor. CDR3s include the opening cysteine and the closing phenylalanine or tryptophan. Each record gives: D gene, clone size, V gene, CDR3 length, J gene, CDR3 protein, CDR3 DNA. D genes are given only for firm matches. Clone size is stated in some rows and not others, as once, few, many or a class when expanded.

>-|-|TRBV6-5|13|TRBJ1-1
CASRFYEQTEAFF
TGTGCCAGCAGATTCTATGAACAGACTGAAGCTTTCTTT
>-|-|TRBV19|16|TRBJ2-3
CASSIVQGEGTDTQYF
TGTGCCAGTAGTATCGTTCAAGGAGAGGGCACAGATACGCAGTATTTT
>TRBD1|-|TRBV5-1|21|TRBJ2-1
CASSGGQGALSGSIKRNEQFF
TGCGCCAGCAGCGGGGGACAGGGGGCGCTAAGCGGGAGTATCAAAAGGAATGAGCAGTTCTTC
>-|large|TRBV6-1|15|TRBJ1-4
CASSEARRRWEKLFF
TGTGCCAGCAGTGAAGCGCGGAGGAGGTGGGAAAAACTGTTTTTT
>-|-|TRBV6-5|13|TRBJ2-5
CASSGGELETQYF
TGTGCCAGCAGTGGAGGAGAGTTGGAGACCCAGTACTTC
>TRBD1|once|TRBV15|17|TRBJ1-2
CATSSGPALTGGPGYTF
TGTGCCACCAGCAGTGGTCCAGCTTTGACAGGGGGACCTGGCTACACCTTC
>-|once|TRBV6-4|12|TRBJ2-5
CASSSRGETQYF
TGTGCCAGCTCCAGCCGGGGAGAGACCCAGTACTTC
>TRBD1|-|TRBV19|16|TRBJ1-1
CASSPAGQGGRTEAFF
TGTGCCAGTAGTCCAGCGGGACAGGGGGGACGCACTGAAGCTTTCTTT
>-|few|TRBV6-1|12|TRBJ1-2
CASSEGGYGYTF
TGTGCCAGCAGTGAAGGGGGCTATGGCTACACCTTC
>-|large|TRBV7-2|12|TRBJ2-3
CASSFRTDTQYF
TGTGCCAGCAGCTTTCGGACAGATACGCAGTATTTT
>TRBD1|few|TRBV4-1|15|TRBJ2-7
CASSPGQGARYEQYF
TGCGCCAGCAGCCCCGGACAGGGGGCAAGGTACGAGCAGTACTTC
>-|-|TRBV7-2|13|TRBJ1-5
CASSLQGNQPQHF
TGTGCCAGCAGCTTACAGGGAAATCAGCCCCAGCATTTT
>-|-|TRBV5-6|13|TRBJ2-1
CASSWDTYNEQFF
TGTGCCAGCAGCTGGGACACCTACAATGAGCAGTTCTTC
>-|-|TRBV6-1|17|TRBJ2-7
CASSDLLPGLQPYEQYF
TGTGCCAGCAGTGACCTTCTCCCGGGACTTCAGCCGTACGAGCAGTACTTC
>-|-|TRBV7-9|17|TRBJ2-6
CASSSPISISGANVLTF
TGTGCCAGCAGCTCGCCAATATCTATCTCTGGTGCCAACGTCCTGACTTTC
>TRBD1|-|TRBV5-6|15|TRBJ1-1
CASSLVDRANTEAFF
TGTGCCAGCAGCTTGGTGGACAGGGCGAACACTGAAGCTTTCTTT
>TRBD1|-|TRBV10-1|20|TRBJ2-5
CASSESLGTGILGPQETQYF
TGCGCCAGCAGTGAGTCGCTAGGGACAGGAATCCTAGGGCCCCAAGAGACCCAGTACTTC
>TRBD1|-|TRBV9|15|TRBJ2-3
CASSTGQGEEDTQYF
TGTGCCAGCAGCACCGGACAGGGGGAGGAGGATACGCAGTATTTT
>TRBD1|-|TRBV5-1|19|TRBJ2-7
CASSLATKWDRERGYEQYF
TGCGCCAGCAGCTTGGCCACCAAATGGGACAGGGAGAGGGGTTACGAGCAGTACTTC
>TRBD1|once|TRBV7-3|18|TRBJ2-1
CASSLPLMTGPGYNEQFF
TGTGCCAGCAGCTTACCCCTAATGACAGGGCCGGGGTACAATGAGCAGTTCTTC
>-|few|TRBV9|14|TRBJ1-3
CASSGSGSGNTIYF
TGTGCCAGCAGCGGATCTGGCTCTGGAAACACCATATATTTT
>-|few|TRBV21-1|13|TRBJ1-1
CASSKRQNTEAFF
TGTGCCAGCAGCAAACGACAGAACACTGAAGCTTTCTTT
>TRBD1|once|TRBV7-3|18|TRBJ2-2
CASSWKPGTGANTGELFF
TGTGCCAGCAGCTGGAAGCCCGGGACAGGGGCCAACACCGGGGAGCTGTTTTTT
>-|-|TRBV4-2|15|TRBJ1-2
CASSQDTEAFYGYTF
TGTGCCAGCAGCCAAGATACGGAGGCTTTCTATGGCTACACCTTC
>-|-|TRBV5-6|16|TRBJ1-2
CASSFQSGRGSYGYTF
TGTGCCAGCAGCTTTCAGTCGGGGCGCGGTAGCTATGGCTACACCTTC
>-|-|TRBV4-2|16|TRBJ2-1
CASSHGLFDSYNEQFF
TGTGCCAGCAGCCACGGACTGTTCGACTCCTACAATGAGCAGTTCTTC
>-|-|TRBV6-1|14|TRBJ2-7
CASRHSTGTYEQYF
TGTGCCAGCAGACACTCGACAGGAACCTACGAGCAGTACTTC
>-|-|TRBV15|13|TRBJ2-3
CATSRARENTQYF
TGTGCCACCAGCAGAGCCCGGGAAAATACGCAGTATTTT
>-|-|TRBV5-6|12|TRBJ1-6
CASSLGSRALHF
TGTGCCAGCAGCTTGGGTAGTCGGGCCCTCCACTTT
>-|-|TRBV30|16|TRBJ2-3
CAWSNAAAASTDTQYF
TGTGCCTGGAGTAACGCGGCGGCCGCTAGCACAGATACGCAGTATTTT
>TRBD1|-|TRBV9|15|TRBJ2-2
CASSGQGALSGELFF
TGTGCCAGCAGCGGACAGGGGGCTTTGTCCGGGGAGCTGTTTTTT
>TRBD2|-|TRBV7-9|15|TRBJ2-2
CASSLGLTSGGELFF
TGTGCCAGCAGCTTAGGACTAACTAGCGGCGGGGAGCTGTTTTTT
>-|-|TRBV28|17|TRBJ2-6
CASSFVRHFSGANVLTF
TGTGCCAGCAGTTTCGTGCGCCACTTCTCTGGGGCCAACGTCCTGACTTTC
>-|-|TRBV28|13|TRBJ2-7
CLIEAGLSYEQYF
TGTCTTATAGAAGCGGGCCTCTCCTACGAGCAGTACTTC
>TRBD1|-|TRBV6-1|15|TRBJ2-3
CASSTGQGTTDTQYF
TGTGCCAGCAGCACGGGACAGGGGACCACAGATACGCAGTATTTT
>-|-|TRBV5-1|19|TRBJ1-4
CASSPEGEGRRATNEKLFF
TGCGCCAGCAGCCCGGAAGGTGAGGGGCGACGAGCAACTAATGAAAAACTGTTTTTT
>TRBD2|-|TRBV6-5|15|TRBJ2-5
CASSRGLATQETQYF
TGTGCCAGCAGTCGAGGACTAGCGACTCAAGAGACCCAGTACTTC
>-|-|TRBV19|13|TRBJ1-1
CASSLSGDSEAFF
TGTGCCAGTAGCCTCTCGGGGGATTCTGAAGCTTTCTTT
>-|once|TRBV29-1|14|TRBJ2-2
CSGRTTVNTGELFF
TGCAGCGGCCGGACTACCGTCAACACCGGGGAGCTGTTTTTT
>-|-|TRBV6-4|15|TRBJ2-6
CASSDSGGGANVLTF
TGTGCCAGCAGTGACTCAGGGGGTGGGGCCAACGTCCTGACTTTC
>TRBD1|-|TRBV5-1|14|TRBJ2-2
CASSRDRNTGELFF
TGCGCCAGCAGCCGGGACAGGAACACCGGGGAGCTGTTTTTT
>TRBD1|-|TRBV4-2|14|TRBJ1-2
CASSQADRGTGYTF
TGTGCCAGCAGCCAGGCTGACAGGGGGACTGGCTACACCTTC
>-|once|TRBV11-3|16|TRBJ2-1
CASSLGVGGPDNEQFF
TGTGCCAGCAGCTTAGGCGTCGGGGGGCCGGACAATGAGCAGTTCTTC
>-|-|TRBV21-1|18|TRBJ1-6
CASRACLATHHHNSPLHF
TGTGCCAGCAGAGCGTGTCTAGCTACACATCATCATAATTCACCCCTCCACTTT
>-|-|TRBV11-2|15|TRBJ2-1
CASSLSGPWGNEQFF
TGTGCCAGCAGCTTAAGCGGGCCCTGGGGGAATGAGCAGTTCTTC
>-|-|TRBV12-5|13|TRBJ2-5
CASASMGQETQYF
TGTGCTAGTGCTTCGATGGGGCAGGAGACCCAGTACTTC
>-|few|TRBV2|16|TRBJ2-5
CASRVSSGREGETQYF
TGTGCCAGCAGAGTATCCTCGGGCAGGGAAGGAGAGACCCAGTACTTC
>-|-|TRBV6-1|15|TRBJ2-5
CASSEVRGLRETQYF
TGTGCCAGCAGTGAAGTTCGCGGCTTGAGGGAGACCCAGTACTTC
>TRBD1|-|TRBV29-1|15|TRBJ2-1
CSVGLGGQGLNEQFF
TGCAGCGTTGGCTTAGGGGGACAGGGCCTTAATGAGCAGTTCTTC